This is a list of T cell receptor beta chains from one sample in a study of blood T cell repertoires in COVID-19. Produced via immunoSEQ multiplex PCR; TCRdb's table is partial and in-frame only. The table has 150,000 to 200,000 clones, 80% to 90% seen once. The sequenced material came from peripheral blood. The origin of the receptors is a woman aged 70-85 years with COVID-19, enrolled during active disease. Each CDR3 is given without its conserved first and last residue. A D gene is named only where the DNA matches it firmly.

V	D	length	CDR3
TRBV30	TRBD1	13	AWTTGTGSDNEQF
TRBV5-1	TRBD2	11	ASNSGGTDTQY
TRBV10-3	.	15	AISESISGQHWGEQF
TRBV28	TRBD2	14	ASRATSRDLYNEQF
TRBV19	.	12	ASSPNSGTDTQY
TRBV7-8	TRBD1	10	ASSLDRWPYT
TRBV6-5	.	13	ASSRTTVMNTEAF
TRBV27	TRBD2	10	ASSASPLAWY
TRBV20-1	.	9	SAPLAHRQF
TRBV24-1	.	9	ASHNTGELF
TRBV30	TRBD2	12	AWSSGTSGNEQF
TRBV9	.	11	ASSVVQNYGYT
TRBV5-6	.	10	ASSPAAGEQY
TRBV5-6	TRBD1	13	ASSVRTGYNTEAF
TRBV6-5	.	12	ASSYWQEGNIQY
TRBV6-5	.	10	ASTLNTGELF
TRBV5-1	TRBD2	13	ASSGLAGTTGELF
TRBV18	.	11	ASSPPTDYEQY
TRBV12-3/TRBV12-4	TRBD1	10	ASSPRTGVAF
TRBV28	.	10	ASSLCLYEQY
TRBV6-5	.	9	ASRQVHIQY
TRBV19	TRBD1	13	ASRATQGAQQPQH
TRBV5-1	.	13	ASSDGGGVGQPQH
TRBV18	TRBD2	13	ASSRMGGLYNEQF
TRBV12-5	.	12	ASGPGQSNTEAF
TRBV28	.	14	ASSLYHGTPGNTIY
TRBV6-5	TRBD1	13	ASRRTGIIQETQY
TRBV13	.	14	ASSPPGQGADTEAF
TRBV19	TRBD1	13	ASRVTQGQGYGYT
TRBV25-1	.	8	ASTQDGYT
TRBV5-6	TRBD1	13	ASSSGTGGAYGYT
TRBV7-2	.	13	ASSWGGAVLNEQF
TRBV3-1/TRBV3-2	TRBD2	13	ASSQDLLAGDEQY
TRBV12-3/TRBV12-4	.	11	ASSLAQYSPQH
TRBV11-2	TRBD2	13	ASSPLTSGAGEQY
TRBV7-3	TRBD1	13	ASSRQGSPYNEQF
TRBV5-4	TRBD2	13	ASRAGVGLADTQY
TRBV3-1/TRBV3-2	TRBD1	12	ASGYRTGNTEAF
TRBV2	TRBD1	12	ASSGDRGNQPQH
TRBV5-5	TRBD2	15	ASSLSREVSSYNEQF
TRBV6-4	.	11	ASSDQGKDTIY
TRBV9	.	11	ASNRADYNEQF
TRBV19	.	10	ASSMSAYEAF
TRBV21-1	.	15	ASSNVGGQRTRETQY
TRBV4-1	.	16	ASSQDHRLRGHNSPLH
TRBV5-1	TRBD1	14	ASSEQGRSYNSPLH
TRBV6-5	TRBD1	10	ASKGQYYGYT
TRBV11-3	.	14	ASSPYKSARGNTIY
TRBV5-8	.	13	ASSPIIQGVKTQY
TRBV3-1/TRBV3-2	TRBD2	14	ASSRGLAGITDTQY
TRBV28	.	11	ASRGGGANEQF